This TCR beta chain was observed in a study of cytomegalovirus exposure and HLA in healthy donors. Overall study findings and caveats: An ancestry cluster, one associated with Asian ancestry, reportedly showed fewer N-insertions than the roughly 700-donor mean in a later analysis. TCR beta V- and J-gene trimming, according to a later analysis, was linked to a missense DCLRE1C variant. Sequencing likely caused a cluster of highly shared sequence variants. The analysis excluded some indistinguishable V segments, including TRBV6-2 and TRBV6-3.

Note on this clone: Its target is unknown.

A multiplex PCR was run with 60 Vbeta primers and 13 Jbeta primers. Assay used: immunoSEQ multiplex PCR; TCRdb lists only in-frame clones, some missing. The sample lists about 120,000 clones; less than 10% were seen once. The CDR3 runs 13 residues. Looked up from germline, CDR1 is SEHNR and CDR2 is FQNEAQ (reference sequence). V lost 1 base, J lost 8 bases, and 11 bases lay in between. The specimen was PBMCs. The sequence was collected from a middle-aged woman in good health and CMV-seropositive. The chain combines TRBV7-9 with TRBJ1-2; no clear D. The CDR3 coding sequence is TGTGCCAGCAGCTTAGGAGGCCAGCTCGGCTACACCTTC. Encoded protein: CASSLGGQLGYTF.